The sequence of this T cell receptor beta chain was determined in a study of shared clonotypes between healthy human individuals. Using immunoSEQ multiplex PCR, the repertoire was profiled, and TCRdb retains in-frame clones only, with some absent. The sample holds about 590,000 clones, about 95% seen once. The CDR3 length is 15 residues. Trimming removed 9 bases at V and 0 bases at J, with 15 bases between. The germline V gene has CDR1 SNHLY and CDR2 FYNNEI. The naive CD8 fraction comprised CD45RO-negative cells positively selected for CCR7 and excluded terminally differentiated effector memory CD45RA+ cells.

This clonotype was obtained from a woman aged 25 to 39 in good health. The sequenced material came from naive CD8+ T cells sorted from blood. The rearrangement uses TRBV2 and TRBJ1-3; D perhaps matches TRBD1 (6 bases). The CDR3 nucleotides read TGTGCCAGTGGAGCTCCGGACAGCTCTGGAAACACCATATATTTT. Its translation: CASGAPDSSGNTIYF.